This TCR beta chain was sequenced for a study of T cell responses to AZD1222 COVID-19 vaccine. Overall study results and limits: There were repertoire samples only from the period after the peak T cell response. Regions 160-218 and 743-854 held dominance among vaccine-associated CD4 TCRs, which spanned spike. Nearly half of unique spike-specific TCRs reportedly avoided B.1.351 and B.1.1.7 mutated regions.

Sequencing was performed with immunoSEQ multiplex PCR; in TCRdb, only in-frame clones are kept and a portion is missing. The table records more than 95,000 clones, around 92% of them present only once. About this clone itself: The antigen remains undetermined.

CDR1 and CDR2 (germline): LNHDA, SQIVND (reference sequence). The CDR3 length is 16 residues. The V gene lost 3 bases and the J gene lost 2 bases, with 13 bases spanning the gap. This TCR derives from an adult in good health. The specimen was peripheral blood, collected on day 0 of AZD1222 vaccination. The chain employs TRBV19 and TRBJ2-2; D gene unclear. As DNA, the CDR3 is TGTGCCAGTAGTATGTGGGCCCGACAAAACACCGGGGAGCTGTTTTTT. Translating it yields CASSMWARQNTGELFF.